The source of this T cell receptor beta chain is a study of cytomegalovirus exposure and HLA in healthy donors. CDR1 SGHAT and CDR2 FQNNGV come from the germline V gene. Trimming took 11 bases from V and 8 from J, leaving 22 bases between them. The CDR3 sequence is 14 residues long. This clone was picked up one time. The PCR made use of 60 Vbeta and 13 Jbeta primers. The data were produced by immunoSEQ multiplex PCR, yet TCRdb's version contains in-frame clones alone and is incomplete. This table has around 280,000 clones, 70% to 90% appearing once. The rearrangement joins TRBV11-2 to TRBJ2-1; the D gene is possibly TRBD2 (7 bases). This TCR was sampled from a woman in her late teens or twenties in good health and CMV-seronegative. Sequencing input: PBMCs. In DNA, the CDR3 is TGTGCCTCTTTCCTTTCTCGGGGGGCCCATGAGCAGTTCTTC. This codes for CASFLSRGAHEQFF. The full variable domain, rest sourced from reference TRBV11-2 and TRBJ2-1, is EAGVAQSPRYKIIEKRQSVAFWCNPISGHATLYWYQQILGQGPKLLIQFQNNGVVDDSQLPKDRFSAERLKGVDSTLKIQPAKLEDSAVYLCASFLSRGAHEQFFGPGTRLTVL.